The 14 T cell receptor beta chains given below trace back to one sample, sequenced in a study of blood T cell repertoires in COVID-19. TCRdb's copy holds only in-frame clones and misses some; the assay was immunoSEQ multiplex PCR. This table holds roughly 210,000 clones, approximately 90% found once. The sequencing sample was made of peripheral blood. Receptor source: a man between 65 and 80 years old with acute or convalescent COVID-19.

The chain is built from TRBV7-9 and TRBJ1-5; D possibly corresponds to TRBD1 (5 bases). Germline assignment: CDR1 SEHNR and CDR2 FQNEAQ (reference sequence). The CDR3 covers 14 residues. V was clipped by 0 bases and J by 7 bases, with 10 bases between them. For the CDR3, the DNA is TGTGCCAGCAGCTTAGCCGGGGGAGGGCAGCCCCAGCATTTT. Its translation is CASSLAGGGQPQHF.

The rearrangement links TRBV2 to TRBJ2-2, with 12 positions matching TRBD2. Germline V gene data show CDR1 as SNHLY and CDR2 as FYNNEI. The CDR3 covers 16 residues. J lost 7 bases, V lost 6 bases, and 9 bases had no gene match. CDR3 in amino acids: CASRDRLAGAFGELFF. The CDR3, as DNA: TGTGCCAGCAGGGATCGACTAGCGGGAGCGTTCGGGGAGCTGTTTTTT.

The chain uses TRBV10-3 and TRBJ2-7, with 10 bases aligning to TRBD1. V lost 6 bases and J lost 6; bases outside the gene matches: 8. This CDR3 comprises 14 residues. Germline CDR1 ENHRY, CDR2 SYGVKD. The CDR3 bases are TGTGCCATCAGCTGGGACAGGGGTTCATCCGAGCAGTACTTC. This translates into CAISWDRGSSEQYF.

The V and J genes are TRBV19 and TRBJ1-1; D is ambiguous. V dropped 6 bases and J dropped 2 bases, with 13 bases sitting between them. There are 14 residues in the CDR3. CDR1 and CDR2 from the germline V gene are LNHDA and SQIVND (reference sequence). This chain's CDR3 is CASRNSPGNTEAFF. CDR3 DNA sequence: TGTGCCAGTAGAAATTCCCCGGGAAACACTGAAGCTTTCTTT.

Here the CDR3 reads CASSSKQGTGELFF. Here the CDR3 DNA reads TGTGCCAGCAGCTCTAAACAGGGGACCGGGGAGCTGTTTTTT. The rearrangement joins TRBV11-2 to TRBJ2-2; 7 nucleotides match TRBD1. Trimming took 4 bases from V and 5 from J; bases not matched to a gene: 4. Germline V gene data show CDR1 as SGHAT and CDR2 as FQNNGV. This CDR3 is 14 amino acids long.

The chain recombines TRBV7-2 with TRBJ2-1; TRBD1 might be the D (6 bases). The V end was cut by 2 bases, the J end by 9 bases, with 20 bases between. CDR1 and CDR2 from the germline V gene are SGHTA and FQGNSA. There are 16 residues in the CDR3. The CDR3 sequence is CASSLNPDSNYGEQFF. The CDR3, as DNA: TGTGCCAGCAGCTTAAACCCGGACAGCAATTATGGTGAGCAGTTCTTC.

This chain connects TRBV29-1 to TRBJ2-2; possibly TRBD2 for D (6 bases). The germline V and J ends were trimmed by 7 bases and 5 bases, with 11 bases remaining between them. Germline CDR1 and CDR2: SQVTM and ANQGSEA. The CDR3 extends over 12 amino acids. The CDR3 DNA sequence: TGCAGCGCCAAACGGGGGACCGGGGAGCTGTTTTTT. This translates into CSAKRGTGELFF.

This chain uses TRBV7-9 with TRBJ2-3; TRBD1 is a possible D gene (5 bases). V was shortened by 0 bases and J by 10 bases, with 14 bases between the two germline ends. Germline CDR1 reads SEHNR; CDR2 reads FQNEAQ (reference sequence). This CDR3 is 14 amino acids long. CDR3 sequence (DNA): TGTGCCAGCAGCTTAGCGATGGACAAAGTTGCGCAGTATTTT. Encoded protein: CASSLAMDKVAQYF.

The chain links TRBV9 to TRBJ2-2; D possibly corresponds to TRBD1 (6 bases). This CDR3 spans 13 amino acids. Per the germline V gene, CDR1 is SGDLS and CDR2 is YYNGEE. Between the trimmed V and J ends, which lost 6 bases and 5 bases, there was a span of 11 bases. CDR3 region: CASTPTGTGELFF. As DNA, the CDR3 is TGTGCCAGCACCCCAACAGGGACCGGGGAGCTGTTTTTT.

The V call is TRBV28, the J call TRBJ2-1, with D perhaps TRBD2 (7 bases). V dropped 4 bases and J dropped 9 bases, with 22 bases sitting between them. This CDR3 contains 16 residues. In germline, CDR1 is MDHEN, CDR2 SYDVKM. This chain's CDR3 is CASSSGSAREGGEQFF. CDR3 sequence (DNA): TGTGCCAGCAGTTCAGGTTCGGCTAGGGAGGGGGGTGAGCAGTTCTTC.

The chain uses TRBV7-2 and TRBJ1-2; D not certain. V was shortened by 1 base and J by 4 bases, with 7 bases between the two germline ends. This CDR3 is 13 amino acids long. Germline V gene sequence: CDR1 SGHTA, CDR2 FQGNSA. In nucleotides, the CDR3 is TGTGCCAGCAGCTTAGACGAGTTCTATGGCTACACCTTC. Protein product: CASSLDEFYGYTF.

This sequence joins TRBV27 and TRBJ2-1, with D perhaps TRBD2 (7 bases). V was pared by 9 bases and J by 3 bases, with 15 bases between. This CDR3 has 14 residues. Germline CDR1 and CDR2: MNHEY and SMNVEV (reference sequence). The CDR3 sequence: CASKGGGSYNEQFF. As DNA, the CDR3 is TGTGCCAGTAAGGGAGGGGGTAGCTACAATGAGCAGTTCTTC.

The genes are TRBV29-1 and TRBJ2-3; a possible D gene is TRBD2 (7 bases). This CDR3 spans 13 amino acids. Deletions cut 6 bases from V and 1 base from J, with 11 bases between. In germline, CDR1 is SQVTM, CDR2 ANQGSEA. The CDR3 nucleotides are TGCAGCGTCCAGGGGAGGGGCACAGATACGCAGTATTTT. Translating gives CSVQGRGTDTQYF.

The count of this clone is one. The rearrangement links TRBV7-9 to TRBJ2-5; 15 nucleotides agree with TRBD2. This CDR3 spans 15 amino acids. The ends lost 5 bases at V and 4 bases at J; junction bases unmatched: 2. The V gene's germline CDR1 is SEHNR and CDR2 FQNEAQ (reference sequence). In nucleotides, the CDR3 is TGTGCCAGCAGCCAGGGACTAGCGGGAGGAGAGACCCAGTACTTC. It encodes CASSQGLAGGETQYF.